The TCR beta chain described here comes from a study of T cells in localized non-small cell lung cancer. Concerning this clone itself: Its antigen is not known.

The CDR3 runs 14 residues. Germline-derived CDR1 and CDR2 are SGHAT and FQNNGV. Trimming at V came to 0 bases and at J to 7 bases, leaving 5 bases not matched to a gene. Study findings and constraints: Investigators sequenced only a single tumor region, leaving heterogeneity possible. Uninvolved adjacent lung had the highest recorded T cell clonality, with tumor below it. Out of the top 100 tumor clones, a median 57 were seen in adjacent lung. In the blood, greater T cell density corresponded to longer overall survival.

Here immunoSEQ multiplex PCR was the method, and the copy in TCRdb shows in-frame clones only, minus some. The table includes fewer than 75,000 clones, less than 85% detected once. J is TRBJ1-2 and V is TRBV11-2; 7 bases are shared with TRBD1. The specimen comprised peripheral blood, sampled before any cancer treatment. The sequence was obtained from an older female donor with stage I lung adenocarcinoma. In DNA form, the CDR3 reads TGTGCCAGCAGCTTAGATTGGGCAGGGGGTGGCTACACCTTC. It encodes CASSLDWAGGGYTF.